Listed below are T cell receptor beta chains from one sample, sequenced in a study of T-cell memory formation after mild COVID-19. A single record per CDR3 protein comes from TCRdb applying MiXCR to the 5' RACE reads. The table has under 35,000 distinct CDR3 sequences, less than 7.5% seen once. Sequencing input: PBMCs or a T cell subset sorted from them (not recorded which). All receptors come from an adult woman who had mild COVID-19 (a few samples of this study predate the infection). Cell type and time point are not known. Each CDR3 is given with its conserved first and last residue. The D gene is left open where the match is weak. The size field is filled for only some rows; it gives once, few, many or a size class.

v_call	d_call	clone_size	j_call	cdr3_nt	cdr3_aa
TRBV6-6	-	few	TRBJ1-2	TGTGCCAGCAGTCTAGAGAACAGGGATGGCTACACCTTC	CASSLENRDGYTF
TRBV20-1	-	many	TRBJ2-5	TGCAGTGCTAGAGATAGGGTATTGGGGCAAGAGACCCAGTACTTC	CSARDRVLGQETQYF
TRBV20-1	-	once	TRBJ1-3	TGCAGTGCTAACCTGCGAAACACCATATATTTT	CSANLRNTIYF
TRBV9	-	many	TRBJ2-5	TGTGCCAGCACCCTAAATACGGGGGGCCCAGAGACCCAGTACTTC	CASTLNTGGPETQYF
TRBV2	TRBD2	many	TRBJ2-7	TGTGCCAGTGCGGGACTAGCGGGCCCCACTCCCTACGAGCAGTACTTC	CASAGLAGPTPYEQYF
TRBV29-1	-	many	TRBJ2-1	TGCAGCGTTGACCACGGGTATGAGCAGTTCTTC	CSVDHGYEQFF
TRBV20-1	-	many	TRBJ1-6	TGCAGTGCTCCCACCTCCTATAATTCACCCCTCCACTTT	CSAPTSYNSPLHF
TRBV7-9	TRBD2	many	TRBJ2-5	TGTGCCAGCAGCCGGACTAGACAAGAGACCCAGTACTTC	CASSRTRQETQYF
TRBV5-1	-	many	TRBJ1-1	TGCGCCAGCAGCTCGGGAAGGGGGAACACTGAAGCTTTCTTT	CASSSGRGNTEAFF
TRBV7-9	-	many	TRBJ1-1	TGTGCCAGCAGCTTAGCTGTTTCCACTGAAGCTTTCTTT	CASSLAVSTEAFF
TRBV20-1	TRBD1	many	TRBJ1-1	TGCAGTGCTAACGACAGGGTCACTGAAGCTTTCTTT	CSANDRVTEAFF
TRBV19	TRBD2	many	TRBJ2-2	TGTGCCAGTAGTCGTGGACTAGCGGGAGGGAACACCGGGGAGCTGTTTTTT	CASSRGLAGGNTGELFF
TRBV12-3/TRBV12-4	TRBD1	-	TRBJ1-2	TGTGCCAGCAGTGCACAGGGGTTGTCCTATGGCTACACCTTC	CASSAQGLSYGYTF
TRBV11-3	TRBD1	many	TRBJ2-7	TGTGCCAGCAGCTTAGCCCCAACAGGGGGGCAGTACTTC	CASSLAPTGGQYF
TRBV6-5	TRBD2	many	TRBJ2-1	TGTGCCAGCAGTTACTCCGTCAGCGGGGGGGCCGGTAATGAGCAGTTCTTC	CASSYSVSGGAGNEQFF
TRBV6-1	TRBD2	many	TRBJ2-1	TGTGCCAGCAAAGCGGGAGGACCGACAAAGAGCTCCTACAATGAGCAGTTCTTC	CASKAGGPTKSSYNEQFF
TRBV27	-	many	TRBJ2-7	TGTGCCAGCAGTTTAGCGTCGGCGGCCTTTCTCTACGAGCAGTACTTC	CASSLASAAFLYEQYF
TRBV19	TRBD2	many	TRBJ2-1	TGTGCCAGCTCCGGGCCCGGGACTAGCGCCTCGGATGAGCAGTTCTTC	CASSGPGTSASDEQFF